The present T cell receptor (beta chain) was sequenced within a study of T-cell reconstitution after alpha-beta-depleted transplantation in children. Study conclusions and caveats: There were reportedly several hundred expanded graft clones from which alpha-beta T cells came about two months after transplant. The study traced high day-60 TCRbeta diversity in some patients to surviving recipient T cells and thymic progenitors.

With 0 bases clipped from V and 5 bases from J, the junction kept 8 bases outside the gene matches. The CDR3 length is 16 residues. CDR1 and CDR2 (germline): DFQATT, SNEGSKA (reference sequence). This clonotype was seen a few times. What it recognizes is unknown. The TCRbeta library was prepared with unique molecular identifiers. TCRdb redid the calling of the PCR reads with MiXCR, one entry per CDR3 protein. The sample comprises hundreds of thousands of distinct CDR3 sequences, about 12% of which are singletons, and approximately 0.8% rests with the top ten. The sequencing here drew on PBMCs, taken before TCRalphabeta/CD19-depleted stem cell transplant. The clonotype was recovered from a girl aged 2 to 9 with congenital amegakaryocytic thrombocytopenia, due to receive a stem cell transplant. The chain joins TRBV20-1 to TRBJ2-1; 9 bases align to TRBD2. The CDR3 DNA follows: TGCAGTGCTAGAGATACAGCGGGAGGCCCTAACAATGAGCAGTTCTTC. Protein: CSARDTAGGPNNEQFF.